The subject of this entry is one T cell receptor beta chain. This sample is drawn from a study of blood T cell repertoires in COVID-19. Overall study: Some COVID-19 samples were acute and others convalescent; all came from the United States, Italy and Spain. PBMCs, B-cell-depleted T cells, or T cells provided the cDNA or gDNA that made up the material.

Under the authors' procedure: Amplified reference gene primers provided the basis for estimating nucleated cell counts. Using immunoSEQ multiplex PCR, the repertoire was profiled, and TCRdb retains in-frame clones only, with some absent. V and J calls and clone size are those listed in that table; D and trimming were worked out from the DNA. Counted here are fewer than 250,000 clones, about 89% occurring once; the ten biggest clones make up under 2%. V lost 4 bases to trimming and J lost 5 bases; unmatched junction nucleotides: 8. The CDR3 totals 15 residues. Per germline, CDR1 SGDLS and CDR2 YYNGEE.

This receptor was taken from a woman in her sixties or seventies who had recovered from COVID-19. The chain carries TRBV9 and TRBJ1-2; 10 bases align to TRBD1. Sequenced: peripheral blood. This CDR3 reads CASSSRQGAGYGYTF. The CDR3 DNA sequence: TGTGCCAGCAGCTCCCGACAGGGGGCAGGGTATGGCTACACCTTC.